Each of the 13 T cell receptor beta chains below was sequenced from the same sample in a study of OX40 agonist ivuxolimab in advanced cancers. TCRdb's table, derived via immunoSEQ multiplex PCR, lists solely in-frame clones and lacks some. The data contain about 80,000 clones, 94% of them singletons. The sample in question was CD4+ or CD8+ T cells sorted from blood, obtained in a trial of the OX40 agonist ivuxolimab. These receptors came from an adult with an advanced solid tumor such as melanoma, head and neck, liver or kidney cancer.

The CDR3 nucleotides read TGTGCCTGGAGTCTCGGTAACAATGAGCAGTTCTTC. It is translated as CAWSLGNNEQFF. The rearrangement links TRBV30 to TRBJ2-1; D is uncertain. This CDR3 spans 12 amino acids. From germline, CDR1 is GTSNPN and CDR2 SVGIG (reference sequence). Trimming removed 2 bases from V and 5 bases from J, with 7 bases in between.

The genes are TRBV5-6 and TRBJ2-7; D perhaps matches TRBD2 (6 bases). CDR1 and CDR2 from the germline V gene are SGHDT and YYEEEE. The CDR3 spans 14 residues. Trimming removed 3 bases at V and 0 bases at J, with 10 bases between. CDR3 coding DNA: TGTGCCAGCAGCTCGGGACTTACCTCCTACGAGCAGTACTTC. It specifies CASSSGLTSYEQYF. Full variable domain (outside the CDR3, taken from reference TRBV5-6 and TRBJ2-7): DAGVTQSPTHLIKTRGQQVTLRCSPKSGHDTVSWYQQALGQGPQFIFQYYEEEERQRGNFPDRFSGHQFPNYSSELNVNALLLGDSALYLCASSSGLTSYEQYFGPGTRLTVT.

The V call is TRBV19, the J call TRBJ2-3; a weak D match, TRBD1 (5 bases). Germline V CDR1 and CDR2: LNHDA, SQIVND (reference sequence). The V and J ends lost 1 base and 4 bases respectively, with 9 bases between them. The CDR3 runs to 14 residues. CDR3 residues: CASSIVQGSDTQYF. The CDR3 DNA sequence: TGTGCCAGTAGTATAGTTCAGGGTTCAGATACGCAGTATTTT.

The gene calls are TRBV6-5 and TRBJ2-5; D may be TRBD1 (5 bases). Per the germline V gene, CDR1 is MNHEY and CDR2 is SVGAGI. The CDR3 is 14 residues long. V lost 6 bases and J lost 0, with 11 bases in between. Written as DNA, the CDR3 is TGTGCCAGCAGCCCTTTGACAGACCAAGAGACCCAGTACTTC. Translation: CASSPLTDQETQYF.

The chain is built from TRBV7-9 and TRBJ2-3; the D gene is possibly TRBD1 (5 bases). The CDR3 totals 13 residues. Germline values: CDR1 SEHNR, CDR2 FQNEAQ (reference sequence). With 3 bases removed from V and 7 bases from J, the gap between germline ends came to 11 bases. The CDR3 region is CASSFDSFNTQYF. The CDR3 DNA reads TGTGCCAGCAGCTTCGACAGTTTTAATACGCAGTATTTT. Looking up the rest from reference TRBV7-9 and TRBJ2-3 gives the full variable domain: DTGVSQNPRHKITKRGQNVTFRCDPISEHNRLYWYRQTLGQGPEFLTYFQNEAQLEKSRLLSDRFSAERPKGSFSTLEIQRTEQGDSAMYLCASSFDSFNTQYFGPGTRLTVL.

The chain employs TRBV30 and TRBJ2-7; 9 bases align to TRBD1. The CDR3 has 13 residues. V lost 4 bases to trimming and J lost 4 bases; unmatched junction nucleotides: 5. The germline gives CDR1 GTSNPN, CDR2 SVGIG (reference sequence). The CDR3 region is CAWNPGQGYEQYF. CDR3 bases: TGTGCCTGGAACCCCGGACAGGGGTACGAGCAGTACTTC.

The V and J genes are TRBV9 and TRBJ2-7; 8 bases match TRBD2. V lost 1 base to trimming and J lost 3 bases; unmatched junction nucleotides: 12. Germline V gene data show CDR1 as SGDLS and CDR2 as YYNGEE. The CDR3 runs 17 residues. The CDR3 nucleotides are TGTGCCAGCAGCGTATCAAAGGGTAGCGGGGTCCTCTACGAGCAGTACTTC. Protein product: CASSVSKGSGVLYEQYF. Full variable domain (remainder filled in from reference TRBV9 and TRBJ2-7): DSGVTQTPKHLITATGQRVTLRCSPRSGDLSVYWYQQSLDQGLQFLIQYYNGEERAKGNILERFSAQQFPDLHSELNLSSLELGDSALYFCASSVSKGSGVLYEQYFGPGTRLTVT.

This clone was seen a single time. The chain combines TRBV13 with TRBJ2-1, with 7 positions matching TRBD1. The CDR3 is 13 residues long. V was pared by 3 bases and J by 5 bases, with 1 base of the junction left unmatched. Germline CDR1 PRHDT, CDR2 FYEKMQ (reference sequence). The CDR3 region is CASSFGQDNEQFF. The CDR3 DNA is TGTGCCAGCAGCTTTGGACAGGACAATGAGCAGTTCTTC.

The rearrangement links TRBV5-6 to TRBJ1-1; perhaps TRBD1 as D (6 bases). Germline-derived CDR1 and CDR2 are SGHDT and YYEEEE. The CDR3 extends over 14 amino acids. V lost 3 bases to trimming and J lost 0 bases, with 9 bases between them. The CDR3 is CASSSQGLNTEAFF. CDR3 DNA: TGTGCCAGCAGCTCTCAGGGGCTGAACACTGAAGCTTTCTTT.

This rearrangement joins TRBV7-9 to TRBJ2-7; 7 bases match TRBD1. The CDR3 length is 12 residues. With V trimmed by 2 bases and J by 5 bases, 0 bases remained unmatched. CDR1 and CDR2 from the germline V gene are SEHNR and FQNEAQ (reference sequence). CDR3 in DNA: TGTGCCAGCAGCTTAACAGGGGACGAGCAGTACTTC. Its protein product is CASSLTGDEQYF.

The V gene is TRBV13, the J gene TRBJ1-2; 7 bases are a match to TRBD1. With V trimmed by 6 bases and J by 0 bases, 7 bases remained unmatched. This CDR3 contains 15 residues. Germline CDR1 PRHDT, CDR2 FYEKMQ (reference sequence). The CDR3 DNA reads TGTGCCAGCAGGGGACAGCCACTTCCTAACTATGGCTACACCTTC. This encodes CASRGQPLPNYGYTF.

The chain links TRBV12-5 to TRBJ2-2; D might be TRBD1 or TRBD2, each matching 5 bases. Germline V gene lookup returns CDR1 LGHNT and CDR2 FRNRAP. The length of the CDR3 is 13 residues. Trimming removed 1 base at V and 8 bases at J, with 8 bases between. CDR3 coding DNA: TGTGCTAGTGGTTTGGCGGGGCCTGGGGAGCTGTTTTTT. Its protein is CASGLAGPGELFF.

This rearrangement joins TRBV19 to TRBJ1-1; TRBD1 is a possible D gene (5 bases). Germline V CDR1 and CDR2: LNHDA, SQIVND (reference sequence). V was cut by 5 bases and J by 0 bases, with 16 bases left in between. This CDR3 is 16 amino acids long. The CDR3: CASSPKGRAMNTEAFF. CDR3 DNA sequence: TGTGCCAGTAGTCCCAAGGGCAGGGCCATGAACACTGAAGCTTTCTTT.